This T cell receptor beta chain was identified during a study of molecular identifiers for immune sequencing clone quantification. About this clonotype itself: Possible read error: a much larger clone is one base away.

TCRdb used MiXCR to reprocess the PCR reads, holding one entry per CDR3 protein. The sample shows about 640,000 distinct CDR3 sequences, 20% of them seen only once. Germline CDR1 is DFQATT and CDR2 is SNEGSKA (reference sequence). This CDR3 is built from 13 residues. The chain has TRBV20-1 and TRBJ2-7; no firm D call. The TCR was taken from a human donor in good health. Some libraries in this study had Jurkat cell RNA spiked in. Material: naive CD8+ T cells from blood, with Jurkat cell RNA spiked in. Subset given: FACS-sorted CD8+CD4-CCR7+CD45RA+ naive T cells. The CDR3 DNA follows: TGCGGTGCTAGGTTTCACCTAACCTACGAGCAGTACTTC. It specifies CGARFHLTYEQYF.